This TCR beta chain stems from a study of beta chain features in type 1 diabetes (dated by TCRdb to 2017 to 2018). For the study in its entirety: Mean age, gender distribution, total cell number and subset yield did not differ between patients and healthy donors. A total of roughly 100 million sorted cells were examined across all samples, and the number of cells per subset was strongly correlated with RNA yield. The study compared TCRB repertoires of sorted circulating CD4+ T cell subsets between recently diagnosed type 1 diabetes patients and matched healthy donors. Whereas all 28 donors provided naive and central memory subsets, regulatory and stem cell-like memory subsets were isolated from just 8 patients and roughly 8 healthy donors.

From each donor, a single peripheral blood sample of approximately 120 mL on average was drawn into heparinised tubes. A BD FACSAria II was used to sort naive, central memory, regulatory and stem cell-like memory CD4+ T cells with a panel that included CD45RO, CCR7, CD25, CD127, CD95 and CD27. All sorted populations exceeded 95% purity. PBMCs were isolated immediately by Lymphoprep density gradient centrifugation and stained directly without culture. To minimize batch effects, samples were stained and sorted in pairs, one healthy donor with one patient per experiment. The entire isolated RNA was reverse transcribed using the High Capacity cDNA Reverse Transcription Kit, and thus expressed TCRB transcripts were sequenced. Naive, central memory and regulatory T cell samples underwent deep immunoSEQ sequencing, averaging approximately 3.3 million total reads per sample. After sorted cells were lysed in RLT buffer, RNA was extracted with DNase-treated RNeasy Micro or Mini kits, with the choice depending on cell number. To prevent cross-contamination, every cell subset was processed on its own, while patient and healthy donor samples were processed together. The immunoSEQ multiplex PCR was used to amplify TCRB sequences from cDNA, generating 87-bp fragments that spanned the CDR3 region. Amplicons were sequenced on the Illumina HiSeq platform. In the paper's pipeline: Synthetic template baselines were used to correct PCR bias computationally, reads within Hamming distance 2 were collapsed together, and singletons that could not be merged were discarded. Reads were aligned against IMGT to assign V, D and J genes, CDR3 length and insertions or deletions at six rearrangement sites. Within each subset, clonotype counts were normalized to sorted cell number, after which true diversity and Gini coefficients were computed with the tcR R package. The overlap coefficient, calculated on TCRB nucleotide sequences, was used to measure repertoire sharing. In TCRdb, the immuneACCESS table is reduced to in-frame sequences with V and J assigned. These tables do not hold every clone; where another copy was compared, an unresolved V gene accounts for under half, and the others remain unexplained. Clone size and V and J calls were adopted from that table, with D and trimming inferred from the DNA. Present in this sample are a few hundred thousand clones, about 30% of which were seen just once. The ten largest account for about 3.9% of the sample.

General study outcomes and caveats: Because cDNA rather than genomic DNA was sequenced, highly expressing activated cells could have been over-represented, although no difference in activation and CD3 levels was found between groups. At VDJ recombination sites, patients with type 1 diabetes made fewer insertions and deleted more nucleotides, a pattern implying thymic rearrangement abnormalities. PCR may preferentially amplify shorter templates, but because patient and control samples were amplified and corrected together, any resulting skew would affect both groups equally. The naive, central memory and regulatory TCRB repertoires appeared to resemble one another more closely among patients than among healthy donors. Because the HLA sub-analyses included only small numbers of individuals, any influence of HLA type on TCRB rearrangement was left unresolved. Type 1 diabetes patients showed a moderate but significant shortening of TCRB CDR3 length in all four CD4+ subsets.

From the cysteine up to the phenylalanine, the CDR3 has a length of 16 residues. The read is trimmed to its CDR3 DNA, 48 bases read in frame from base 1. At the junction V is shortened by 4 bases and J by 5 bases; bases outside the gene matches: 10. CDR1 and CDR2, per the germline V gene, are ENHRY and SYGVKD. Remarks on this clone: There is no known antigen for this receptor. It has no much larger one-base neighbor in the sample; base qualities were not kept.

The sequence was collected from a man in his thirties or forties in good health. Here the chain combines TRBV10-3 and TRBJ2-3; 9 middle bases align to TRBD1. Input material: central memory CD4+ T cells from blood. The DNA sequence is TGTGCCATCAGTGCTGCGGGACAGGGAGGAGGAGATACGCAGTATTTT. This encodes CAISAAGQGGGDTQYF.